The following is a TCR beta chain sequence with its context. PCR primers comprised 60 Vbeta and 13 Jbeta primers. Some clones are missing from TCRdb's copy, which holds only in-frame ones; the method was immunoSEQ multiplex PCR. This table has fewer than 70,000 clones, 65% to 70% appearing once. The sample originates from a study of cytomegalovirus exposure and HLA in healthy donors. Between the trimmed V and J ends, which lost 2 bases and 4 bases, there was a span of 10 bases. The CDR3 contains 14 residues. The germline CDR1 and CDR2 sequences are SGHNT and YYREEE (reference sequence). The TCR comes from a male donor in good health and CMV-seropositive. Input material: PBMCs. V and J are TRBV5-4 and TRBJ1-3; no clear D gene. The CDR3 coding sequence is TGTGCCAGCAGCTTTGGAGGGCTGGGAAACACCATATATTTT. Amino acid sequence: CASSFGGLGNTIYF.